The present T cell receptor (beta chain) was sequenced within a study of cytomegalovirus exposure and HLA in healthy donors. Across the study: From HLA-typed donors, an early data release held around 80 million unique TCRs.

Turning to this clone: The antigen is not known. Different DNA sequences within this sample yield the same CDR3.

Donors had nominal health at sampling but likely had unrecorded immune exposures. The CDR3 runs 15 residues. Germline-derived CDR1 and CDR2 are KGHSH and LQKENI. With V trimmed by 3 bases and J by 2 bases, 5 bases remained unmatched. Vbeta (60) and Jbeta (13) primers were used in the PCR. Sequencing used immunoSEQ multiplex PCR; TCRdb keeps in-frame clones, though not all of them. The sample contains roughly 190,000 clones, about nine tenths of which appear only once. Whole-study results and caveats: One cluster of highly shared sequence variants probably arose as a sequencing artifact. A later analysis showed HLA-associated TCR beta chains outstripping equally common others in clonal expansion.

The sample consisted of PBMCs. The rearrangement joins TRBV18 to TRBJ2-7, with 9 bases aligning to TRBD1. The sequence was obtained from a boy younger than 10 in good health and CMV-seronegative. The CDR3 coding sequence is TGTGCCAGCTCACCTGGACAGGGGTTAACCTACGAGCAGTACTTC. Protein product: CASSPGQGLTYEQYF. The variable domain in full, completed from reference TRBV18 and TRBJ2-7, reads NAGVMQNPRHLVRRRGQEARLRCSPMKGHSHVYWYRQLPEEGLKFMVYLQKENIIDESGMPKERFSAEFPKEGPSILRIQQVVRGDSAAYFCASSPGQGLTYEQYFGPGTRLTVT.